A single T cell receptor (beta chain) is shown here with its context. This sample was included in a study of blood T cell repertoires in COVID-19. Study-wide context: The United States, Italy and Spain were the sources of the acute and convalescent COVID-19 samples. In each case, the material was cDNA or gDNA derived from T cells, B-cell-depleted T cells, or PBMCs.

Methods used by the authors: Reference gene primers were amplified, and this amplification served to estimate nucleated cell counts. TCRdb's copy holds only in-frame clones and misses some; the assay was immunoSEQ multiplex PCR. D and trimming come from the DNA, and the V and J calls and clone size come from that table. The sample yields more than 95,000 clones, roughly nine tenths seen once. This CDR3 comprises 15 residues. CDR1 is PRHDT and CDR2 is FYEKMQ in the germline V gene (reference sequence). V shed 3 bases, J shed 2 bases, and the junction held 5 bases outside the gene matches. This sequence joins TRBV13 and TRBJ2-7; TRBD1 aligns across 9 bases. The sequenced material came from peripheral blood. The sequence was collected from a human donor with active COVID-19. The donor label of this sample is uncertain. This CDR3 reads CASSFTGGPTYEQYF. CDR3 DNA: TGTGCCAGCAGCTTCACAGGGGGCCCCACCTACGAGCAGTACTTC.